These T cell receptor beta chains were read from a single sample in a study of blood T cell repertoires in COVID-19. Sequenced by immunoSEQ multiplex PCR; TCRdb stores in-frame clones only, minus some. The repertoire holds 60,000 to 85,000 clones, with around 74% as singletons. The sequencing input was peripheral blood. These TCRs come from a human donor with acute or convalescent COVID-19. The donor label of this sample is uncertain. The CDR3 runs from the conserved cysteine through the conserved F or W. Fields, in order: J gene, D gene, clone size, V gene, CDR3 protein, CDR3 DNA. A D gene is named only where the DNA matches it firmly. Clone size appears in some rows only: once, few, many, or a class for an expanded clone.

J: TRBJ2-4; D: .; size: .; V: TRBV19; CDR3: CASSIDESSHIQYF; DNA: TGTGCCAGTAGTATAGACGAGTCTAGTCACATTCAGTACTTC
J: TRBJ2-5; D: .; size: .; V: TRBV9; CDR3: CASSWGGQDQETQYF; DNA: TGTGCCAGCAGCTGGGGGGGCCAAGACCAAGAGACCCAGTACTTC
J: TRBJ1-4; D: TRBD1; size: .; V: TRBV5-1; CDR3: CASSLGTATNEKLFF; DNA: TGCGCCAGCAGCCTGGGGACAGCAACTAATGAAAAACTGTTTTTT
J: TRBJ2-7; D: TRBD1; size: medium-sized; V: TRBV19; CDR3: CASNKRTGTYEQYF; DNA: TGTGCCAGTAATAAGAGGACAGGAACGTACGAGCAGTACTTC
J: TRBJ1-6; D: .; size: .; V: TRBV19; CDR3: CASTATGNNSPLHF; DNA: TGTGCCAGTACTGCGACAGGCAATAATTCACCCCTCCACTTT
J: TRBJ2-1; D: TRBD2; size: .; V: TRBV19; CDR3: CASSPLAGGSYNEQFF; DNA: TGTGCCAGTAGCCCACTAGCGGGGGGTTCCTACAATGAGCAGTTCTTC
J: TRBJ1-2; D: .; size: .; V: TRBV23-1; CDR3: CASSQSFLAGNLNYGYTF; DNA: TGCGCCAGCAGTCAATCTTTCCTGGCAGGTAATCTAAACTATGGCTACACCTTC
J: TRBJ1-2; D: TRBD1; size: .; V: TRBV7-6; CDR3: CASSLGAGQGARGYTF; DNA: TGTGCCAGCAGCTTAGGAGCGGGACAGGGGGCGCGGGGCTACACCTTC
J: TRBJ1-1; D: .; size: .; V: TRBV15; CDR3: CATSRDSGNTEAFF; DNA: TGTGCCACCAGCAGAGATTCAGGGAACACTGAAGCTTTCTTT
J: TRBJ2-7; D: .; size: .; V: TRBV7-9; CDR3: CASSRDLTYEQYF; DNA: TGTGCCAGCAGCAGGGACTTGACCTACGAGCAGTACTTC
J: TRBJ1-6; D: TRBD1; size: .; V: TRBV28; CDR3: CASSLRQGAALNSPLHF; DNA: TGTGCCAGCAGTTTAAGGCAGGGGGCTGCCCTTAATTCACCCCTCCACTTT
J: TRBJ2-5; D: TRBD1; size: .; V: TRBV15; CDR3: CATSRGGQGRAETQYF; DNA: TGTGCCACCAGCAGGGGCGGACAGGGTCGAGCAGAGACCCAGTACTTC
J: TRBJ1-5; D: TRBD1; size: .; V: TRBV5-8; CDR3: CASSYTGGRSNQPQHF; DNA: TGTGCCAGCAGCTACACAGGGGGCCGGAGCAATCAGCCCCAGCATTTT
J: TRBJ1-5; D: .; size: .; V: TRBV2; CDR3: CATTQGRGQPQHF; DNA: TGTGCCACCACACAGGGAAGGGGTCAGCCCCAGCATTTT
J: TRBJ1-4; D: TRBD1; size: .; V: TRBV7-3; CDR3: CASSLNPSRGRGKVREKLFF; DNA: TGTGCCAGCAGCTTAAATCCCTCAAGGGGGCGTGGGAAGGTAAGAGAAAAACTGTTTTTT
J: TRBJ1-1; D: .; size: once; V: TRBV28; CDR3: CASNLRGILSEAFF; DNA: TGTGCCAGCAATCTCAGGGGCATCTTATCCGAAGCTTTCTTT
J: TRBJ1-6; D: .; size: many; V: TRBV15; CDR3: CATSSRDTGSPLHF; DNA: TGTGCCACCAGCAGCCGGGACACGGGATCACCCCTCCACTTT
J: TRBJ1-2; D: TRBD1; size: .; V: TRBV28; CDR3: CASSPRVRQGPYGYTF; DNA: TGTGCCAGCAGCCCAAGGGTCCGACAGGGTCCCTATGGCTACACCTTC
J: TRBJ2-1; D: TRBD2; size: .; V: TRBV9; CDR3: CASSVEVASGSIYNEQFF; DNA: TGTGCCAGCAGCGTAGAGGTGGCTAGCGGGAGTATCTACAATGAGCAGTTCTTC
J: TRBJ1-1; D: TRBD1; size: .; V: TRBV10-3; CDR3: CAIRVPGQGANTEAFF; DNA: TGTGCCATCAGGGTTCCGGGACAGGGGGCGAACACTGAAGCTTTCTTT
J: TRBJ1-6; D: .; size: .; V: TRBV18; CDR3: CASSSWTANSPLHF; DNA: TGTGCCAGCTCCTCGTGGACTGCCAATTCACCCCTCCACTTT
J: TRBJ2-2; D: TRBD2; size: .; V: TRBV30; CDR3: CAWTGLAGNSELFF; DNA: TGTGCCTGGACAGGACTAGCGGGAAATTCGGAGCTGTTTTTT
J: TRBJ2-2; D: .; size: .; V: TRBV24-1; CDR3: CATSAHRGNTGELFF; DNA: TGTGCCACCAGTGCCCACCGGGGGAACACCGGGGAGCTGTTTTTT
J: TRBJ1-2; D: TRBD1; size: .; V: TRBV2; CDR3: CASRSGTGDGYTF; DNA: TGTGCCAGCAGGTCCGGGACAGGGGATGGCTACACCTTC
J: TRBJ1-3; D: .; size: .; V: TRBV6-1; CDR3: CASSYNSGNTIYF; DNA: TGTGCCAGCAGTTATAACTCTGGAAACACCATATATTTT
J: TRBJ1-5; D: TRBD1; size: few; V: TRBV28; CDR3: CASSLGTGSLGNQPQHF; DNA: TGTGCCAGCAGCCTGGGGACAGGGTCTTTGGGCAATCAGCCCCAGCATTTT
J: TRBJ1-1; D: .; size: few; V: TRBV11-3; CDR3: CASRQSGLNTEAFF; DNA: TGTGCCAGCAGACAAAGCGGTTTGAACACTGAAGCTTTCTTT